The clone carrying this TCR beta chain was found a few times. Its target is not known. The sample originates from a study of T cell repertoires in cytomegalovirus infection. One entry per CDR3 protein, called by TCRdb with MiXCR from the reads. The table has some 38,000 distinct CDR3 sequences, over 50% seen once. The CDR3 is 15 residues long. Germline V gene data show CDR1 as SGHVS and CDR2 as FQNEAQ. The ends lost 4 bases at V and 5 bases at J; junction bases unmatched: 7. The sample consisted of CD8+ T cells from cultured PBMCs, taken from culture after CMV antigen stimulation. The TCR comes from a human donor in good health (CMV status not recorded). Some clones in this sample may be carry-over from other donors' samples. The chain couples TRBV7-8 to TRBJ2-5; TRBD1 aligns across 10 bases. CDR3 sequence reads: CASSSRTGGEETQYF. The CDR3 DNA is TGTGCCAGCAGCTCCCGGACAGGGGGAGAGGAGACCCAGTACTTC.